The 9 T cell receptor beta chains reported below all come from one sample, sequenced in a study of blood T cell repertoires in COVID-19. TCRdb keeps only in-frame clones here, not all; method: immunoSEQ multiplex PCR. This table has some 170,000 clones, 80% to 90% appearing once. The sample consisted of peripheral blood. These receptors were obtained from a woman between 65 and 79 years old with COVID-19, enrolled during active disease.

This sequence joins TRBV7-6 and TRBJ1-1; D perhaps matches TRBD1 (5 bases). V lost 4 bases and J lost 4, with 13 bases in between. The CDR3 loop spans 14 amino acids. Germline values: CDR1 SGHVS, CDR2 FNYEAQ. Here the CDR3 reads CASSSSLGGTEAFF. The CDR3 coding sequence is TGTGCCAGCAGCTCGTCGTTGGGGGGCACTGAAGCTTTCTTT.

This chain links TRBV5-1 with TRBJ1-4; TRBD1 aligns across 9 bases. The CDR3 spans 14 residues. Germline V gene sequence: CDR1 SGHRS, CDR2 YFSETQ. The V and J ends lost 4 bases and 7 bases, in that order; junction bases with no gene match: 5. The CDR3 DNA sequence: TGCGCCAGCAGCCCCGGGACAGGGAGTGAAAAACTGTTTTTT. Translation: CASSPGTGSEKLFF.

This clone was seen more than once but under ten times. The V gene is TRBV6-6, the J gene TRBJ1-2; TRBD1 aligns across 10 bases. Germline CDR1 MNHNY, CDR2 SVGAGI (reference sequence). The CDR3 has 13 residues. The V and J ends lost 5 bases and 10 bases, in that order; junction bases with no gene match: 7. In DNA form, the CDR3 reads TGTGCCAGCAGTCATCGGGACAGGGGATACTACACCTTC. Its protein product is CASSHRDRGYYTF.

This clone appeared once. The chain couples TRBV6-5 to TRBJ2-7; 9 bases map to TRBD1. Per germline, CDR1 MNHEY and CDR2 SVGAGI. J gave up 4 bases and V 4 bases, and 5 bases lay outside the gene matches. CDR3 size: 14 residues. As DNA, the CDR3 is TGTGCCAGCAGTTCGGACAGGGGTGGTTACGAGCAGTACTTC. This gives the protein CASSSDRGGYEQYF.

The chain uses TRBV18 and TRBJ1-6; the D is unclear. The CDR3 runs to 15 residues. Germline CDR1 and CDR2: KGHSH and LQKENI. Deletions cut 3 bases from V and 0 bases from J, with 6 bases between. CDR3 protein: CASSPESSYNSPLHF. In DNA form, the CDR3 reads TGTGCCAGCTCACCGGAGAGCTCCTATAATTCACCCCTCCACTTT.

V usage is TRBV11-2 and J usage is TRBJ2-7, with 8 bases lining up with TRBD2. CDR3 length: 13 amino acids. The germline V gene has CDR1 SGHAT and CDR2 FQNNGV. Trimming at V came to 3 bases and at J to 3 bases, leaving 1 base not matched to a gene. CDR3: CASSLGLDYEQYF. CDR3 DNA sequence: TGTGCCAGCAGCTTGGGACTAGACTACGAGCAGTACTTC.

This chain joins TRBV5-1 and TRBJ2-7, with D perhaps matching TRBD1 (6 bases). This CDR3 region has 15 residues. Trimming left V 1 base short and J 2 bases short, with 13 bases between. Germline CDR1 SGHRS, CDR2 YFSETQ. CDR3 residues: CASSLQGTGTYEQYF. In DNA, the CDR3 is TGCGCCAGCAGCTTGCAGGGGACGGGGACCTACGAGCAGTACTTC.

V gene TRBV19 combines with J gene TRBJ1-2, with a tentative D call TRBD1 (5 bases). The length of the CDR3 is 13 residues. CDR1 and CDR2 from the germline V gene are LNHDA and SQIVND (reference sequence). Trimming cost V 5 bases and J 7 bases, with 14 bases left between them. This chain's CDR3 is CASSSSREGGYTF. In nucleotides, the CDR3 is TGTGCCAGTAGTTCTTCCAGGGAAGGTGGCTACACCTTC. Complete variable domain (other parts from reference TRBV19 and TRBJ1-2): DGGITQSPKYLFRKEGQNVTLSCEQNLNHDAMYWYRQDPGQGLRLIYYSQIVNDFQKGDIAEGYSVSREKKESFPLTVTSAQKNPTAFYLCASSSSREGGYTFGSGTRLTVV.

The CDR3 protein is CASSLGPEPTTGELFF. The CDR3 DNA sequence: TGTGCCAGCAGCTTGGGGCCCGAACCCACCACCGGGGAGCTGTTTTTT. J is TRBJ2-2 and V is TRBV5-4; the D is unclear. V was clipped by 0 bases and J by 4 bases, with 13 bases between them. This CDR3 spans 16 amino acids. CDR1 is SGHNT, CDR2 YYREEE, per germline (reference sequence).